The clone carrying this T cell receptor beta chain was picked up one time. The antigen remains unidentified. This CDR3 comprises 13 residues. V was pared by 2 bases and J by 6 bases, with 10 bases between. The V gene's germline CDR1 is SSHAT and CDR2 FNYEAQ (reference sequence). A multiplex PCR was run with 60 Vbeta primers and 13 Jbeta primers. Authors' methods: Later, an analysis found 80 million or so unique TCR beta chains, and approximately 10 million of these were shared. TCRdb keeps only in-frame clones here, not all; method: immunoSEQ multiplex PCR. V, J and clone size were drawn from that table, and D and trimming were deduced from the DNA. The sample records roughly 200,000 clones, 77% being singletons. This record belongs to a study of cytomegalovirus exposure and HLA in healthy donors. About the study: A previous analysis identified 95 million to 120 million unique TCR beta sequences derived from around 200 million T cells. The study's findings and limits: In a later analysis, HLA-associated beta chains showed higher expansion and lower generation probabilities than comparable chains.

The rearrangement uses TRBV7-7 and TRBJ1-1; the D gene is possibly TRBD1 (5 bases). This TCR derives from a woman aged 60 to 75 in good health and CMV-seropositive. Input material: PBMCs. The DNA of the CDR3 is TGTGCCAGCAGCTTATTGGCGGGGGCTGAAGCTTTCTTT. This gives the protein CASSLLAGAEAFF.